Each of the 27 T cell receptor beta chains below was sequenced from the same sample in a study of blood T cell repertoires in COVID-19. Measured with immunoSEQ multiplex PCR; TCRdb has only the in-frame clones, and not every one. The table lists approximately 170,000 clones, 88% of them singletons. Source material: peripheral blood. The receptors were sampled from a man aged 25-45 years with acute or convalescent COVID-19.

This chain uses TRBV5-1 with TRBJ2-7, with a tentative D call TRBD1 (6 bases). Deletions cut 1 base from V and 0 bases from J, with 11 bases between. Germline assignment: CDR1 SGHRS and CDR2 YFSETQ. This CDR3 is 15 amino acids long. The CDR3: CASSLLTGSSYEQYF. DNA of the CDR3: TGCGCCAGCAGCTTGCTCACAGGGAGCTCCTACGAGCAGTACTTC.

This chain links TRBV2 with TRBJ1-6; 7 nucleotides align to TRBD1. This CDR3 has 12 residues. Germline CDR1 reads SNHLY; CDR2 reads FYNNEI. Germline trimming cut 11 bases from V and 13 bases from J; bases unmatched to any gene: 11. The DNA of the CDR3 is TGTGCCGGAGGACAGGAGGTAGGGCCCCTCCACTTT. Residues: CAGGQEVGPLHF.

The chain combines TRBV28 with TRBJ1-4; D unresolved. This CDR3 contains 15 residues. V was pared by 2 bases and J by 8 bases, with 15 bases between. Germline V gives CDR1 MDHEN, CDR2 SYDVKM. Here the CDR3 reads CASSLRSGNAEKLFF. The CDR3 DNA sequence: TGTGCCAGCAGTTTAAGGTCGGGGAATGCGGAAAAACTGTTTTTT.

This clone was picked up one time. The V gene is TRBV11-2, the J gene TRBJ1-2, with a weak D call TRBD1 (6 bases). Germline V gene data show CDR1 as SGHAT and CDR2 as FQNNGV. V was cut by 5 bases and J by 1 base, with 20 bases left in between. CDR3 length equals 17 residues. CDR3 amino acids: CASSHQLGTPNNYGYTF. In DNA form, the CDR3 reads TGTGCCAGCAGCCATCAACTCGGGACACCTAATAACTATGGCTACACCTTC.

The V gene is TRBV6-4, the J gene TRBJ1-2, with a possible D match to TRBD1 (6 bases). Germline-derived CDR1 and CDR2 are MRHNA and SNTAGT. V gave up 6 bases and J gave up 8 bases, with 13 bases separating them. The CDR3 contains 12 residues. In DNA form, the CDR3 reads TGTGCCAGCAGCGGACAGTTGGGGGGCTACACCTTC. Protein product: CASSGQLGGYTF.

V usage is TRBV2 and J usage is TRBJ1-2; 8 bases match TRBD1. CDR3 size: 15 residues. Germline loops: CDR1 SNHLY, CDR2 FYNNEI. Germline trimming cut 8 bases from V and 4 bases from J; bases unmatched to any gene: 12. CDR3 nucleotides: TGTGCCAGCGCGTCAGGGGGCTTCCTCATCTATGGCTACACCTTC. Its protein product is CASASGGFLIYGYTF. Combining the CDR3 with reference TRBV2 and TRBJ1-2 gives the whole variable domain EPEVTQTPSHQVTQMGQEVILRCVPISNHLYFYWYRQILGQKVEFLVSFYNNEISEKSEIFDDQFSVERPDGSNFTLKIRSTKLEDSAMYFCASASGGFLIYGYTFGSGTRLTVV.

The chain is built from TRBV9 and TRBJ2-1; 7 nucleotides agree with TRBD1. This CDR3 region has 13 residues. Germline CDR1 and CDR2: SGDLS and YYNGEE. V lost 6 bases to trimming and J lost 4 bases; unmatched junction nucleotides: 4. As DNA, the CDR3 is TGTGCCAGCACCCTGGGACAGTACAATGAGCAGTTCTTC. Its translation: CASTLGQYNEQFF.

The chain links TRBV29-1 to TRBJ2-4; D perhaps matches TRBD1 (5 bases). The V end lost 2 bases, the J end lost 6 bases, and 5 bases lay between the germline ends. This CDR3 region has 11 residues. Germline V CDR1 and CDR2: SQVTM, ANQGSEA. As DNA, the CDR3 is TGCAGCGTTGAAAGGGGAAACATTCAGTACTTC. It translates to CSVERGNIQYF.

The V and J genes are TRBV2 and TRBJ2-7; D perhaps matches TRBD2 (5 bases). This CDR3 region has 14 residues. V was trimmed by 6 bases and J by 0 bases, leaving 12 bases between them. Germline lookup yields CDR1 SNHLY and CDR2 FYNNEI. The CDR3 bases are TGTGCCAGCAGATCGACGGGGAGCTCCTACGAGCAGTACTTC. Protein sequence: CASRSTGSSYEQYF.

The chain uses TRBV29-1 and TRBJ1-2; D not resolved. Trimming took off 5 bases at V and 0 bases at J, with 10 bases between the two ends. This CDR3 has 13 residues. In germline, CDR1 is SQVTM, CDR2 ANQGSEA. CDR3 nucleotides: TGCAGCGTTTATGGAGCCACTAACTATGGCTACACCTTC. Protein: CSVYGATNYGYTF. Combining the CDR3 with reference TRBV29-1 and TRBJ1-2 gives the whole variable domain SAVISQKPSRDICQRGTSLTIQCQVDSQVTMMFWYRQQPGQSLTLIATANQGSEATYESGFVIDKFPISRPNLTFSTLTVSNMSPEDSSIYLCSVYGATNYGYTFGSGTRLTVV.

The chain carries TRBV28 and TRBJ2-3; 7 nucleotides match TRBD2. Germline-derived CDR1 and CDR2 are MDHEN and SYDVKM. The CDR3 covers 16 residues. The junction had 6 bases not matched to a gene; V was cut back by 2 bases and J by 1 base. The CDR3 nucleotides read TGTGCCAGCAGTTTAATGTCACGGGGGGGCACAGATACGCAGTATTTT. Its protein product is CASSLMSRGGTDTQYF.

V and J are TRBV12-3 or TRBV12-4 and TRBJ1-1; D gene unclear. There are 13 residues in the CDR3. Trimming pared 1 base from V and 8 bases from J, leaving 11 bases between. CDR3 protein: CASSLGVSTEAFF. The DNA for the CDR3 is TGTGCCAGCAGTTTAGGGGTCTCGACAGAAGCTTTCTTT.

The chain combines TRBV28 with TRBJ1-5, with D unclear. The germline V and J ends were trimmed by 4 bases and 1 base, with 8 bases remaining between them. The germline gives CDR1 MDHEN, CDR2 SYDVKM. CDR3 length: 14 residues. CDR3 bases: TGTGCCAGCAGTTACAGTGCGAGCAATCAGCCCCAGCATTTT. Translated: CASSYSASNQPQHF. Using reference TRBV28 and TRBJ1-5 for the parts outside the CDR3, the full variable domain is DVKVTQSSRYLVKRTGEKVFLECVQDMDHENMFWYRQDPGLGLRLIYFSYDVKMKEKGDIPEGYSVSREKKERFSLILESASTNQTSMYLCASSYSASNQPQHFGDGTRLSIL.

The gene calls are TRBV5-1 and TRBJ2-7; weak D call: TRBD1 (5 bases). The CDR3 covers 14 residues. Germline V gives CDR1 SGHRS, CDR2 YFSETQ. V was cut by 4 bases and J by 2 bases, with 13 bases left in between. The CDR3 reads CASSPTQGAYEQYF. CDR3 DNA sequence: TGCGCCAGCAGCCCTACCCAGGGTGCCTACGAGCAGTACTTC.

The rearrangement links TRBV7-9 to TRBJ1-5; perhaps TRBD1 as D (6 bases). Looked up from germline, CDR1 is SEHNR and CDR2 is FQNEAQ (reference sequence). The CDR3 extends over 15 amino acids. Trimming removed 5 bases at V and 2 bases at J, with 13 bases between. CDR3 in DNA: TGTGCCAGCAGCCAATTGGGGGCCCGCAATCAGCCCCAGCATTTT. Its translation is CASSQLGARNQPQHF.

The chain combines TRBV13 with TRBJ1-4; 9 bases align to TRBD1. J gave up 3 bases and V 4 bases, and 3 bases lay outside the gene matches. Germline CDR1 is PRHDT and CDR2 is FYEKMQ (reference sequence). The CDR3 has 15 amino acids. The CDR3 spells CASSSTGGANEKLFF. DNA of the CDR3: TGTGCCAGCAGCTCGACAGGGGGAGCTAATGAAAAACTGTTTTTT.

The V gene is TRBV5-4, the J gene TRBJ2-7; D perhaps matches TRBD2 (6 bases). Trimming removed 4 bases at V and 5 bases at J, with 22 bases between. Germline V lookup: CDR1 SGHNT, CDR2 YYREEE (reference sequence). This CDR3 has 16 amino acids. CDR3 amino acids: CASSPDLWRGPNEQYF. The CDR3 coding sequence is TGTGCCAGCAGCCCGGACCTGTGGCGGGGACCTAACGAGCAGTACTTC.

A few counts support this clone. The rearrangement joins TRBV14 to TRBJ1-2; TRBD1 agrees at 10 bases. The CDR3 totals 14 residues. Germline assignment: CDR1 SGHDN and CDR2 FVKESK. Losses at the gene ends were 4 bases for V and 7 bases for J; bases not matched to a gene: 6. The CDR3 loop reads CASSRRQGARGYTF. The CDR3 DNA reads TGTGCCAGCAGCCGGAGACAGGGGGCGCGTGGCTACACCTTC.

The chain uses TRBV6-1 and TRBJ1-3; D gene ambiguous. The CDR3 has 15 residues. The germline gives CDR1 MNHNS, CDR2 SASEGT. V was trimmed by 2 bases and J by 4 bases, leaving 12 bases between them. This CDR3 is CASSESGTRGNTIYF. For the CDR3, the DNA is TGTGCCAGCAGTGAATCGGGTACAAGAGGAAACACCATATATTTT.

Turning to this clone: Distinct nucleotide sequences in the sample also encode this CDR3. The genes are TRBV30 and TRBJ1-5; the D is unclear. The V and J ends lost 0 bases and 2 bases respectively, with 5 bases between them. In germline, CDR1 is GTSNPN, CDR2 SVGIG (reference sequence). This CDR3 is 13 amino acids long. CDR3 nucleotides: TGTGCCTGGAGTGTACTCGGCAATCAGCCCCAGCATTTT. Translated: CAWSVLGNQPQHF.

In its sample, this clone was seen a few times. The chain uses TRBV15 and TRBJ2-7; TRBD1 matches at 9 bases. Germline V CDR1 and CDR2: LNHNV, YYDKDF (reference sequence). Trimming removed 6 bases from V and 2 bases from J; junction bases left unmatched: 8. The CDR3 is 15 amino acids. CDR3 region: CATRFSGTGTYEQYF. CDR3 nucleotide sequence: TGTGCCACCAGGTTTTCCGGGACAGGGACCTACGAGCAGTACTTC.

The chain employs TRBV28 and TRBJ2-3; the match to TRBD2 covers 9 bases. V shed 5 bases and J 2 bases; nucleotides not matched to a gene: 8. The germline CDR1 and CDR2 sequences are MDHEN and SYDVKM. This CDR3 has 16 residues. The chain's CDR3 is CASSRPGLADTDTQYF. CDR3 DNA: TGTGCCAGCAGTCGACCGGGACTAGCTGACACAGATACGCAGTATTTT. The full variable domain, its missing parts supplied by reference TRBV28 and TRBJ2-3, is DVKVTQSSRYLVKRTGEKVFLECVQDMDHENMFWYRQDPGLGLRLIYFSYDVKMKEKGDIPEGYSVSREKKERFSLILESASTNQTSMYLCASSRPGLADTDTQYFGPGTRLTVL.

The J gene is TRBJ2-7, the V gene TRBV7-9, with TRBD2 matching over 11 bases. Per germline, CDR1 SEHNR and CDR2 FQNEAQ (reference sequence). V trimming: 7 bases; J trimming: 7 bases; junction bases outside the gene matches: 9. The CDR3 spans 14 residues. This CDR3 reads CASNPRGLAEEQYF. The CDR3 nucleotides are TGTGCCAGCAACCCCAGGGGACTAGCGGAAGAGCAGTACTTC. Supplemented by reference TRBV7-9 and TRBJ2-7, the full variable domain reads DTGVSQNPRHKITKRGQNVTFRCDPISEHNRLYWYRQTLGQGPEFLTYFQNEAQLEKSRLLSDRFSAERPKGSFSTLEIQRTEQGDSAMYLCASNPRGLAEEQYFGPGTRLTVT.

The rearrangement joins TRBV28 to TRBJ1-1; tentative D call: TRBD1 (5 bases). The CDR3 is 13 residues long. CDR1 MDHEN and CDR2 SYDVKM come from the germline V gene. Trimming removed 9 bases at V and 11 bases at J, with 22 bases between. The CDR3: CASWGLQAGEAFF. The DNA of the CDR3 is TGTGCCAGTTGGGGGTTGCAAGCGGGCGAGGCTTTCTTT. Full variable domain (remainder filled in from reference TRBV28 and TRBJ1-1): DVKVTQSSRYLVKRTGEKVFLECVQDMDHENMFWYRQDPGLGLRLIYFSYDVKMKEKGDIPEGYSVSREKKERFSLILESASTNQTSMYLCASWGLQAGEAFFGQGTRLTVV.

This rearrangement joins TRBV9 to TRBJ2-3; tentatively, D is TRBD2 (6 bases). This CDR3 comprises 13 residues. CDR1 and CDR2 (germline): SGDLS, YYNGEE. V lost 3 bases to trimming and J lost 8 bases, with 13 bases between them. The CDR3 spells CASSGGVFGTQYF. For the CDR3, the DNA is TGTGCCAGCAGCGGGGGGGTTTTCGGTACGCAGTATTTT.

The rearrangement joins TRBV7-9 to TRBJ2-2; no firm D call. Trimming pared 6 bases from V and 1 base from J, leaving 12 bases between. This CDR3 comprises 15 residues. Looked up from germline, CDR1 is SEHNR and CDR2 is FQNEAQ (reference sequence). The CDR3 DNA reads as TGTGCCAGCAGTTCCTTGTCAGGGAACACCGGGGAGCTGTTTTTT. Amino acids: CASSSLSGNTGELFF.

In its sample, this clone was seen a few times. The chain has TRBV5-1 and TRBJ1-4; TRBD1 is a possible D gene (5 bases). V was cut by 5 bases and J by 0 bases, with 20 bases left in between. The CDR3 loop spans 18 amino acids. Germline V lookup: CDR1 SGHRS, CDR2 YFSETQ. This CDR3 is CASRFGQGGWATNEKLFF. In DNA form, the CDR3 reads TGCGCCAGCAGGTTCGGGCAGGGCGGTTGGGCAACTAATGAAAAACTGTTTTTT.